A selection of T cell receptor beta chains follows, all from one sample in a study of T cell responses to AZD1222 COVID-19 vaccine. Produced via immunoSEQ multiplex PCR; TCRdb's table is partial and in-frame only. The sample lists under 100,000 clones, around 86% occurring once. This specimen was peripheral blood, taken on day 0 of AZD1222 vaccination. The receptor set was obtained from an adult in good health. Each CDR3 is given with its conserved first and last residue. The listing skips clone size in some rows; elsewhere it reads once, few, many or a size class.

TRBJ1-2 | . | 13 | TRBV6-2/TRBV6-3 | CASSGDLGYGYTF
TRBJ1-5 | . | 15 | TRBV2 | CASSRDRVGNQPQHF
TRBJ1-6 | . | 14 | TRBV27 | CASSLPASDSPLHF
TRBJ1-5 | few | 15 | TRBV29-1 | CSVGTGGAGNQPQHF
TRBJ1-1 | . | 15 | TRBV4-1 | CASSQDRLHYTEAFF
TRBJ1-1 | . | 12 | TRBV5-1 | CASSLKGAGAFF
TRBJ2-7 | . | 15 | TRBV18 | CASSPWTGLLEEQYF
TRBJ2-7 | once | 16 | TRBV28 | CASSFPGTSGLSEQYF
TRBJ2-5 | . | 16 | TRBV5-1 | CASSGTGAAFQETQYF
TRBJ2-7 | . | 16 | TRBV11-2 | CASSLDQKGWVYEQYF
TRBJ2-1 | . | 13 | TRBV7-3 | CASSLDYNNEQFF
TRBJ2-7 | . | 14 | TRBV7-2 | CASSLVPHINEQYF
TRBJ2-7 | . | 16 | TRBV6-2/TRBV6-3 | CASSYSAGTATYEQYF
TRBJ2-3 | . | 18 | TRBV29-1 | CSARGLSGGGSAPDTQYF
TRBJ1-2 | . | 16 | TRBV15 | CATSRTTYRGGEGYTF
TRBJ2-1 | . | 14 | TRBV2 | CASSDEAGGTEQFF
TRBJ2-1 | few | 13 | TRBV24-1 | CATRGSTDGEQFF
TRBJ1-4 | . | 14 | TRBV21-1 | CASSKKSGEEKLFF
TRBJ1-3 | . | 15 | TRBV6-5 | CASSYAGSSGNTIYF
TRBJ2-2 | . | 15 | TRBV7-2 | CASSARRTTTGELFF
TRBJ1-2 | . | 14 | TRBV15 | CATSRGLDRYGYTF
TRBJ1-1 | . | 15 | TRBV6-5 | CASSPGTGGWTEAFF
TRBJ2-6 | . | 17 | TRBV19 | CASSFGDRGSGANVLTF
TRBJ1-1 | . | 11 | TRBV6-5 | CASSYDREAFF
TRBJ1-2 | few | 15 | TRBV7-6 | CASSRAGQSVYGYTF
TRBJ1-5 | . | 16 | TRBV27 | CASSSGTGEANQPQHF
TRBJ1-1 | . | 13 | TRBV27 | CASSFGRETEAFF
TRBJ1-5 | . | 12 | TRBV5-6 | CASSSGLRPQHF
TRBJ2-7 | . | 13 | TRBV28 | CASSKDIAYEQYF
TRBJ2-5 | . | 14 | TRBV3-1/TRBV3-2 | CASRRGTEQETQYF
TRBJ1-5 | medium-sized | 13 | TRBV27 | CASRYRASQPQHF
TRBJ1-5 | once | 13 | TRBV5-8 | CASSLARNQPQHF
TRBJ2-7 | . | 11 | TRBV20-1 | CSASRLSEQYF
TRBJ2-7 | . | 16 | TRBV7-2 | CASSWTSGRTPYEQYF
TRBJ2-6 | . | 15 | TRBV29-1 | CSARAGGSGANVLTF
TRBJ2-5 | . | 14 | TRBV6-6 | CASSSSRGLGAQYF
TRBJ1-4 | . | 17 | TRBV11-2 | CASSLRAGGFDSEKLFF
TRBJ2-7 | once | 15 | TRBV6-5 | CASSYSTGGSYEQYF
TRBJ1-5 | . | 13 | TRBV28 | CASSPGGGQPQHF
TRBJ2-7 | . | 15 | TRBV28 | CASTRSGGQTYEQYF
TRBJ1-2 | . | 15 | TRBV5-8 | CASSLRQAQGYGYTF
TRBJ2-1 | . | 16 | TRBV5-1 | CASSRRGTSGSAEQFF
TRBJ2-1 | . | 13 | TRBV12-3/TRBV12-4 | CASRQGATIEQFF
TRBJ2-7 | . | 14 | TRBV28 | CASMPGGLDYEQYF
TRBJ1-5 | few | 14 | TRBV2 | CASDGSYSNQPQHF
TRBJ2-2 | . | 14 | TRBV5-1 | CASSLYGNTGELFF
TRBJ2-2 | . | 14 | TRBV18 | CASSPNGNAGELFF
TRBJ1-1 | . | 13 | TRBV10-3 | CAIRGQSNTEAFF
TRBJ2-7 | . | 16 | TRBV28 | CASSRPPGAGRGEQYF
TRBJ2-3 | . | 12 | TRBV12-3/TRBV12-4 | CAWSSSTDTQYF
TRBJ1-3 | . | 14 | TRBV30 | CAWSIGSSGNTIYF
TRBJ1-6 | . | 15 | TRBV28 | CASSFRDRDNSPLHF
TRBJ1-2 | once | 15 | TRBV28 | CASSLSGAWDYGYTF
TRBJ2-2 | . | 15 | TRBV27 | CASSSSGGHTGELFF